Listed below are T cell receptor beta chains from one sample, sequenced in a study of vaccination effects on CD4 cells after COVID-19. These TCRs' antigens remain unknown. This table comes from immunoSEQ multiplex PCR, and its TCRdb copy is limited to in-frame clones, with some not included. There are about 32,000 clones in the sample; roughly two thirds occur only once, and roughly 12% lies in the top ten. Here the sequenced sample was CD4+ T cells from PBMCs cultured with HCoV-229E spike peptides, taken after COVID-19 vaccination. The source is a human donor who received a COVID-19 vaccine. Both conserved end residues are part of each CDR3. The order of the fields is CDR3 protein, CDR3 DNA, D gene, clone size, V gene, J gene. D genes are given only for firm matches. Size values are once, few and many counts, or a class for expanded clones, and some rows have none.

CASSEGAGQGGYTF	TGTGCCAGCAGTGAAGGTGCTGGACAGGGGGGCTACACCTTC	TRBD1	few	TRBV6-4	TRBJ1-2
CASSPRPGGGEQYF	TGTGCCAGCTCACCACGCCCAGGGGGCGGCGAGCAGTACTTC	TRBD1	-	TRBV18	TRBJ2-7
CASRPGANEKLFF	TGTGCCAGCAGGCCAGGGGCTAATGAAAAACTGTTTTTT	-	-	TRBV6-5	TRBJ1-4
CASSPLAGNSGRGTQYF	TGTGCCAGCAGCCCCCTAGCGGGGAATAGCGGTAGGGGGACGCAGTATTTT	TRBD2	-	TRBV7-7	TRBJ2-3
CASSPVAGGVTGELFF	TGCGCCAGCAGCCCTGTGGCGGGAGGCGTCACCGGGGAGCTGTTTTTT	TRBD2	-	TRBV5-1	TRBJ2-2
CSASRSSGGGLAKNIQYF	TGCAGTGCTAGTAGGTCTAGCGGGGGGGGATTAGCCAAAAACATTCAGTACTTC	TRBD2	-	TRBV20-1	TRBJ2-4
CASGVTGLYSPLHF	TGCGCCAGCGGAGTTACAGGGTTGTACTCACCCCTCCACTTT	-	few	TRBV4-1	TRBJ1-6
CASSLDSGGMEPQHF	TGTGCCAGCAGCTTGGATTCAGGGGGGATGGAGCCCCAGCATTTT	TRBD1	-	TRBV5-8	TRBJ1-5
CASSGGTGSSYEQYF	TGTGCCAGCAGCGGTGGGACAGGGAGCTCCTACGAGCAGTACTTC	TRBD1	-	TRBV5-4	TRBJ2-7
CASSYLGDQYNEQFF	TGTGCCAGCAGTTACCTGGGGGACCAATACAATGAGCAGTTCTTC	-	-	TRBV6-5	TRBJ2-1
CASSRGGASETQYF	TGTGCCAGCAGCCGCGGGGGGGCGTCAGAGACCCAGTACTTC	TRBD2	-	TRBV27	TRBJ2-5
CASSISRGGSEQYF	TGTGCCAGTAGTATCTCCAGGGGAGGTTCGGAGCAGTACTTC	-	-	TRBV19	TRBJ2-7
CASSLKAASTDTQYF	TGTGCCAGCAGCTTAAAGGCGGCTAGCACAGATACGCAGTATTTT	-	-	TRBV7-2	TRBJ2-3
CASSLAPGNYEQYF	TGCGCCAGCAGCTTGGCTCCCGGGAACTACGAGCAGTACTTC	-	-	TRBV5-1	TRBJ2-7
CSVRQGDSEQYF	TGCAGCGTCAGACAGGGCGATTCCGAGCAGTACTTC	TRBD1	-	TRBV29-1	TRBJ2-7
CASGTGLPANYGYTF	TGTGCCAGCGGGACAGGTTTACCAGCTAACTATGGCTACACCTTC	TRBD1	-	TRBV2	TRBJ1-2
CASRGLAETQYF	TGTGCCAGCAGAGGACTAGCGGAGACCCAGTACTTC	TRBD2	-	TRBV27	TRBJ2-5
CASSEHGAQSYEQYF	TGTGCCAGCAGTGAACACGGGGCGCAGTCCTACGAGCAGTACTTC	-	-	TRBV6-1	TRBJ2-7
CARITTGEVNQPQHF	TGCGCCAGGATTACGACAGGGGAAGTTAATCAGCCCCAGCATTTT	TRBD1	-	TRBV10-2	TRBJ1-5
CAWSISTDSYNSPLHF	TGTGCCTGGAGTATATCGACCGATAGCTATAATTCACCCCTCCACTTT	-	once	TRBV30	TRBJ1-6
CASSSSRRTEYSNQPQHF	TGTGCCAGTAGTTCCAGCCGCCGGACAGAATATAGCAATCAGCCCCAGCATTTT	-	-	TRBV19	TRBJ1-5
CASSLGSGNTEAFF	TGTGCCAGCAGCTTAGGATCAGGTAACACTGAAGCTTTCTTT	-	few	TRBV7-9	TRBJ1-1
CASSPPPLETQYF	TGTGCCAGCTCACCACCGCCCCTCGAGACCCAGTACTTC	-	-	TRBV18	TRBJ2-5
CASSLVSGNTIYF	TGTGCCAGCAGCTTAGTTTCTGGAAACACCATATATTTT	-	-	TRBV7-6	TRBJ1-3
CASSLALGGSNEKLFF	TGTGCCAGCAGCTTGGCTTTAGGTGGAAGTAATGAAAAACTGTTTTTT	-	-	TRBV5-8	TRBJ1-4
CASLYTPQGRAQPQHF	TGTGCCAGCCTATACACACCACAGGGGAGGGCACAGCCCCAGCATTTT	TRBD1	-	TRBV19	TRBJ1-5
CASSWTSGGEETQYF	TGTGCCAGCAGTTGGACTAGCGGGGGGGAAGAGACCCAGTACTTC	TRBD2	-	TRBV27	TRBJ2-5
CASSPGHLSGNTIYF	TGCGCCAGCAGCCCGGGACATTTATCTGGAAACACCATATATTTT	-	-	TRBV5-1	TRBJ1-3
CASSQEGGSSRRKLFF	TGTGCCAGCAGCCAAGAAGGTGGGTCTTCGCGGAGAAAACTGTTTTTT	-	medium-sized	TRBV3-1/TRBV3-2	TRBJ1-4
CASSKEGQGKETQYF	TGTGCCAGCAGCAAAGAGGGCCAAGGAAAAGAGACCCAGTACTTC	-	-	TRBV21-1	TRBJ2-5
CASSTGTISNTGELFF	TGCGCCAGCAGCACCGGGACTATCTCGAACACCGGGGAGCTGTTTTTT	TRBD2	-	TRBV5-1	TRBJ2-2
CASSEDDRPYEQYF	TGTGCCAGCAGTGAAGACGACAGGCCCTACGAGCAGTACTTC	-	-	TRBV6-1	TRBJ2-7
CATSRQSQGAPYEQYF	TGTGCCACCAGCAGACAAAGCCAGGGGGCCCCCTACGAGCAGTACTTC	TRBD1	-	TRBV15	TRBJ2-7
CASSPRTGLNTEAFF	TGTGCCAGCAGCCCCCGGACAGGTTTAAACACTGAAGCTTTCTTT	TRBD1	few	TRBV9	TRBJ1-1
CARTDRYYEQYF	TGTGCCAGGACGGACAGATACTACGAGCAGTACTTC	-	-	TRBV6-1	TRBJ2-7
CASSVEGNSPLHF	TGCGCCAGCAGTGTGGAGGGGAACTCACCCCTCCACTTT	-	-	TRBV5-1	TRBJ1-6
CAISNFGESGQYF	TGTGCCATCTCCAACTTCGGGGAGTCGGGGCAGTACTTC	-	-	TRBV10-3	TRBJ2-7
CASSILVSANYGYTF	TGTGCCAGTAGTATATTAGTATCCGCTAACTATGGCTACACCTTC	-	-	TRBV19	TRBJ1-2
CATSFSNQPQHF	TGTGCCACTAGCTTTAGCAATCAGCCCCAGCATTTT	-	-	TRBV15	TRBJ1-5
CASSPEGHHYNEQFF	TGTGCCAGCTCACCCGAAGGACACCATTACAATGAGCAGTTCTTC	-	few	TRBV18	TRBJ2-1
CASSVTFRGVTF	TGTGCCAGCAGTGTTACCTTCAGGGGGGTGACTTTC	-	few	TRBV2	TRBJ2-6
CASSPKALPRRRQADTQYF	TGTGCCAGCTCACCAAAGGCCCTCCCGAGGAGACGGCAGGCAGATACGCAGTATTTT	-	-	TRBV18	TRBJ2-3
CASRSGQAREAFF	TGTGCCAGCAGGTCGGGACAGGCCCGGGAAGCTTTCTTT	TRBD1	-	TRBV6-5	TRBJ1-1
CASSLAPGANYGYTF	TGTGCCAGCAGCTTAGCTCCGGGGGCTAACTATGGCTACACCTTC	-	few	TRBV7-2	TRBJ1-2
CASSPGQGRSPLHF	TGCGCCAGCAGCCCCGGACAGGGTCGGTCACCCCTCCACTTT	TRBD1	-	TRBV5-1	TRBJ1-6
CASSQWMGLYSNQPQHF	TGTGCCAGCAGCCAATGGATGGGACTGTATAGCAATCAGCCCCAGCATTTT	-	-	TRBV14	TRBJ1-5
CASSLAGVGYNEQFF	TGCGCCAGCAGCTTGGCGGGAGTTGGTTACAATGAGCAGTTCTTC	-	-	TRBV5-1	TRBJ2-1
CASSQEQPTQYF	TGCGCCAGCAGCCAAGAGCAGCCCACGCAGTATTTT	-	-	TRBV5-1	TRBJ2-3
CAISEGLTDTQYF	TGTGCCATCAGTGAGGGACTCACAGATACGCAGTATTTT	-	-	TRBV10-3	TRBJ2-3
CASSPFEEETQYF	TGTGCCAGCTCACCATTCGAGGAAGAGACCCAGTACTTC	-	-	TRBV18	TRBJ2-5
CASSTGTGFNEQFF	TGTGCCAGCAGCACCGGGACAGGGTTCAATGAGCAGTTCTTC	TRBD1	-	TRBV7-9	TRBJ2-1